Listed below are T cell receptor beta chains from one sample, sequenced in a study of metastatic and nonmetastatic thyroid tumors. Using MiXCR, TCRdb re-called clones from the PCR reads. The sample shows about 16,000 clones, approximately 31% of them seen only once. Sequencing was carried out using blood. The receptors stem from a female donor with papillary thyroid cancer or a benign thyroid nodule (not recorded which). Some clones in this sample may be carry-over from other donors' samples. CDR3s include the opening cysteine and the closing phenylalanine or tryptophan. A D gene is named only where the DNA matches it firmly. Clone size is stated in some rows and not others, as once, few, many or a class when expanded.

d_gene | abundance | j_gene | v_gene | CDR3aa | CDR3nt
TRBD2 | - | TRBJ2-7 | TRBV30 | CAWSNLGRERSYEQYF | TGTGCCTGGAGCAACCTTGGGCGGGAGCGGTCCTACGAGCAGTACTTC
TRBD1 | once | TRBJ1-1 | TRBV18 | CASSRDRVLSFF | TGTGCCAGCTCTCGGGACAGGGTGTTGTCTTTCTTT
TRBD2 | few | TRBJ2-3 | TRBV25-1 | CASSEGPGLAGVDTQYF | TGTGCCAGCAGTGAAGGCCCCGGGCTAGCGGGTGTAGATACGCAGTATTTT
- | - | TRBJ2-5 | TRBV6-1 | CASRRRETQYF | TGTGCCAGCAGGCGTCGAGAGACCCAGTACTTC
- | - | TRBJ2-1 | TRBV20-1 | CSAGGGLGFFGQFF | TGCAGTGCGGGTGGGGGTTTGGGATTTTTCGGGCAGTTCTTT
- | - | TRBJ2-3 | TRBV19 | CASSSRVVTDTQYF | TGTGCCAGTAGTAGCAGGGTAGTTACAGATACGCAGTATTTT
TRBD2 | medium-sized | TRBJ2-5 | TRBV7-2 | CASSLGSLAGGQEETQYF | TGTGCCAGCAGCTTAGGTTCCCTAGCGGGGGGGCAGGAAGAGACCCAGTACTTC
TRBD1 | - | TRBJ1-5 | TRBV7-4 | CASSLVGQGVGNQPQHF | TGTGCCAGCAGCTTAGTGGGACAGGGGGTCGGTAATCAGCCCCAGCATTTT
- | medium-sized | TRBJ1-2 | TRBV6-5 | CASSYSGDGYTF | TGTGCCAGCAGTTACTCGGGGGACGGCTACACCTTC
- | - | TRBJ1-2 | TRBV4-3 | CASSQTHYYGYTF | TGCGCCAGCAGCCAAACCCACTACTATGGCTACACCTTC
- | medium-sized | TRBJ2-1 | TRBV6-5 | CASSYGGLDYNEQFF | TGTGCCAGCAGTTACGGGGGGTTGGACTACAATGAGCAGTTCTTC
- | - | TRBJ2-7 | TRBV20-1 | CSARDGGTGRAYEQYF | TGCAGTGCTAGAGATGGGGGGACGGGACGGGCCTACGAGCAGTACTTC
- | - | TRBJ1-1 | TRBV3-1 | CASSQDAGEWTEAFF | TGCGCCAGCAGCCAAGATGCAGGGGAATGGACTGAAGCTTTCTTT
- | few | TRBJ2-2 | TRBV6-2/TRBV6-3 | CASSYAPNTREPFF | TGTGCCAGTAGTTATGCCCCGAACACCCGGGAGCCGTTTTTT
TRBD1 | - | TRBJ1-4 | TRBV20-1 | CRVREADRGGEKLFF | TGCAGAGTTAGAGAGGCCGACAGGGGCGGAGAAAAACTGTTTTTT
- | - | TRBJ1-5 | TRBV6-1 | CGSTTRGSHQPQHF | TGTGGCAGCACGACCCGGGGAAGCCATCAGCCCCAGCATTTT
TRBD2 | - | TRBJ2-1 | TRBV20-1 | CSATPGLAGSYNEQFF | TGCAGTGCTACACCGGGACTAGCGGGTAGCTACAATGAGCAGTTCTTC
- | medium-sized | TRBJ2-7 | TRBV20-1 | CSATPGHLAEEEQYF | TGCAGTGCTACCCCGGGACATCTGGCCGAGGAGGAGCAGTACTTC
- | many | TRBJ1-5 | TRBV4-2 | CASSQDPQGNSNQPQHF | TGTGCCAGCAGCCAAGATCCCCAGGGAAATAGCAATCAGCCCCAGCATTTT
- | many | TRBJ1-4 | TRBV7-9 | CASSLDRAVAALFF | TGTGCCAGCAGCTTAGACCGGGCGGTGGCCGCGCTTTTTTTT
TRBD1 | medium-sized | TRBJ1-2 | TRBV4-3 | CASSQSTGVNYGYTF | TGCGCCAGCAGCCAATCTACAGGGGTCAACTATGGCTACACCTTC
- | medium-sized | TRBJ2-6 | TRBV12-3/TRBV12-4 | CASSQGGANVLTF | TGTGCCAGCAGCCAGGGAGGGGCCAACGTCCTGACTTTC
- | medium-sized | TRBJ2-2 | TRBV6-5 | CASSYSGMAGVNTGELFF | TGTGCCAGCAGTTACTCGGGGATGGCAGGTGTAAACACCGGGGAGCTGTTTTTT
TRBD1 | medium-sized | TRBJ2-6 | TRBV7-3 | CASSEGQGSGANVLTF | TGTGCCAGCAGCGAAGGACAGGGGTCGGGGGCCAACGTCCTGACTTTC
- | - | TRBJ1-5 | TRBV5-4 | CASSLVVGTESNQPQHF | TGTGCCAGCAGCTTGGTGGTAGGTACGGAAAGCAATCAGCCCCAGCATTTT
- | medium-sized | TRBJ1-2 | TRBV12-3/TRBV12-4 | CASSSGGYGYTF | TGTGCCAGCAGTTCCGGGGGTTACGGCTACACCTTC
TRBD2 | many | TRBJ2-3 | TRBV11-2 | CASSPRAGGLSDTQYF | TGTGCCAGCAGCCCGCGAGCGGGGGGGCTCTCAGATACGCAGTATTTT
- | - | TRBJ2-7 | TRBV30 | CAWSVGDVYEQYF | TGTGCCTGGAGTGTAGGGGACGTCTACGAGCAGTACTTC
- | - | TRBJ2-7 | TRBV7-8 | CASSTAVNYEQYF | TGTGCCAGCAGCACCGCCGTTAACTACGAGCAGTACTTC
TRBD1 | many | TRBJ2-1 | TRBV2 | CASNGTARGYSYNEQFF | TGTGCCAGCAATGGGACAGCCCGAGGTTACTCCTACAATGAGCAGTTCTTC
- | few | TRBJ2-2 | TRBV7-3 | CASIVDGNTWELFF | TGTGCCAGCATAGTGGACGGGAACACCTGGGAGCTGTTTTTT
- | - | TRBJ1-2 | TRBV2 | CASSNRAGDGYTF | TGTGCCAGCAGTAATAGGGCAGGGGACGGCTACACCTTC
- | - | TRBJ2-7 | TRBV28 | CASSPTASGEQYF | TGTGCCAGCAGCCCGACGGCATCGGGAGAGCAGTACTTC
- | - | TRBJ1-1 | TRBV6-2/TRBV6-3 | CATSRTTNTEAFF | TGTGCCACTTCCCGGACTACGAACACTGAAGCTTTCTTT
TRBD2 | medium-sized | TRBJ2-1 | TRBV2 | CASSARTSGGVEQFF | TGTGCCAGCAGTGCCAGGACTAGCGGGGGGGTTGAGCAGTTCTTC
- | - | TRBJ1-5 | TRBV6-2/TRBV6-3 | CTSSYTGQPQHF | TGTACCAGCAGTTATACTGGCCAGCCCCAGCATTTT
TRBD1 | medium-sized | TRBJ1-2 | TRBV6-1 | CASSDRFQTGDGYTF | TGTGCCAGCAGTGACCGCTTCCAGACAGGGGACGGCTACACCTTC
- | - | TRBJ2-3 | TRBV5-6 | CASSLHSDTHYF | TGTGCCAGCAGCCTACATTCAGATACGCATTATTTT
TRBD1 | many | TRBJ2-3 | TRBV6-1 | CASSRTGFPDTQYF | TGTGCCAGCAGCCGGACAGGGTTTCCAGATACGCAGTATTTT
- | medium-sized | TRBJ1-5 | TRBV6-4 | CASRITYSGVVQPQHF | TGTGCCAGCAGGATAACCTACAGTGGGGTCGTTCAGCCCCAGCATTTT
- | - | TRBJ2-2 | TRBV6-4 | CASSDSHTGELFF | TGTGCCAGCAGTGACTCTCACACCGGGGAGCTGTTTTTT
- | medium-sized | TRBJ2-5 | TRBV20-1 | CSAKGPQETQYF | TGCAGTGCTAAAGGTCCTCAAGAGACCCAGTACTTC
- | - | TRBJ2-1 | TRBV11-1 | CASSPTLSGVGEQFF | TGTGCCAGCAGCCCGACTTTGTCGGGAGTAGGGGAGCAGTTCTTC
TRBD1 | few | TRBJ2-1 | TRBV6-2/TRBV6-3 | CASSYSTTGDEQFF | TGTGCCAGCAGTTACTCGACCACAGGGGACGAGCAGTTCTTC
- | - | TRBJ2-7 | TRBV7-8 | CASSLGLSYEQYF | TGTGCCAGCAGCCTGGGACTTAGCTACGAGCAGTACTTC
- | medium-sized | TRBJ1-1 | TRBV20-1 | CSASPGVGDTEAFF | TGCAGTGCCAGTCCGGGTGTGGGAGACACTGAAGCTTTCTTT
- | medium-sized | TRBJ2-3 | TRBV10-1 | CASSESQGSDTQYF | TGCGCCAGCAGTGAGTCGCAGGGAAGCGATACGCAGTATTTT
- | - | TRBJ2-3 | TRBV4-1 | CASSRGDTQYF | TGCGCCAGCAGCCGGGGGGATACGCAGTATTTT
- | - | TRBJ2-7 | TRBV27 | CASSYNGQMAYERYF | TGTGCCAGCAGTTATAATGGACAGATGGCCTACGAGCGGTACTTC
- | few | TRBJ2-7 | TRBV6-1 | CASSEGTDSYEQYF | TGTGCCAGCAGTGAAGGGACAGACTCCTACGAGCAGTACTTC
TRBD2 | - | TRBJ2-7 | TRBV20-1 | CSAILYGLAGAYEQYF | TGCAGTGCTATACTCTATGGACTAGCGGGGGCCTACGAGCAGTACTTC
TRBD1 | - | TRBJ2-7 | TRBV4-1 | CASSQGQGDPYEQYF | TGCGCCAGCAGCCAAGGACAGGGGGACCCCTACGAGCAGTACTTC
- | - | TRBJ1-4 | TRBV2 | CASSDSTGAREEKLFF | TGTGCCAGCAGTGATTCGACGGGGGCGCGGGAGGAAAAACTGTTTTTT
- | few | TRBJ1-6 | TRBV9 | CASRQNSPLHF | TGTGCCAGCAGACAGAATTCACCCCTCCACTTT
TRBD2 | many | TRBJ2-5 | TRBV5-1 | CASSSPSGGAGETQYF | TGCGCCAGCAGCTCTCCTAGCGGGGGGGCCGGGGAGACCCAGTACTTC
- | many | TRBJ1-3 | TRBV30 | CAWSTTGLGGNTIYF | TGTGCCTGGAGCACGACGGGGTTAGGCGGAAACACCATATATTTT
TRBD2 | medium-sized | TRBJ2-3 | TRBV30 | CAWIPSGGDDTQYF | TGTGCCTGGATCCCTAGCGGGGGGGACGATACGCAGTATTTT